This passage covers 12 T cell receptor beta chains from one sample sequenced in a study of blood T cell repertoires in COVID-19. Clones were read by immunoSEQ multiplex PCR, and TCRdb kept only the in-frame ones, dropping some. This sample carries 200,000 to 250,000 clones, 65% to 85% of them seen once, and the ten largest clones take less than 6.5%. The sequenced sample consisted of peripheral blood. Source of these receptors: a human donor in a cohort sampled during active COVID-19.

The chain uses TRBV6-5 and TRBJ2-1; the match to TRBD2 covers 11 bases. V shed 2 bases and J 7 bases; nucleotides not matched to a gene: 4. The CDR3 spans 15 residues. Germline assignment: CDR1 MNHEY and CDR2 SVGAGI. The CDR3 loop is CASSYEGLAENEQFF. CDR3 DNA sequence: TGTGCCAGCAGTTACGAGGGACTAGCGGAGAATGAGCAGTTCTTC.

V gene TRBV9 combines with J gene TRBJ2-5; TRBD2 aligns across 7 bases. This CDR3 comprises 14 residues. The trim removed 0 bases at V and 5 bases at J, leaving 4 bases unmatched. From germline, CDR1 is SGDLS and CDR2 YYNGEE. Written as DNA, the CDR3 is TGTGCCAGCAGCGTAGGCGGGGGTCGGGAGACCCAGTACTTC. Translated, it gives CASSVGGGRETQYF.

The V call is TRBV6-6, the J call TRBJ1-2; no clear D. The CDR3 totals 15 residues. Between the trimmed V and J ends, which lost 10 bases and 2 bases, there was a span of 20 bases. Germline values: CDR1 MNHNY, CDR2 SVGAGI (reference sequence). CDR3 amino acids: CATAALEEGNYGYTF. CDR3 in DNA: TGTGCCACGGCTGCGTTGGAGGAGGGAAACTATGGCTACACCTTC.

V and J are TRBV5-4 and TRBJ1-2; 12 bases map to TRBD1. This CDR3 region has 15 residues. Trimming cost V 4 bases and J 6 bases; bases outside gene matches: 7. The germline V gene has CDR1 SGHNT and CDR2 YYREEE (reference sequence). The CDR3 loop reads CASSTGTGGANGYTF. CDR3 DNA sequence: TGTGCCAGCAGCACCGGGACAGGGGGCGCGAATGGCTACACCTTC.

The J gene is TRBJ2-5, the V gene TRBV19; D may be TRBD2 (6 bases). Trimming shortened V by 8 bases and J by 5 bases, and 27 bases separated the two germline ends. This CDR3 comprises 17 residues. CDR1 and CDR2 from the germline V gene are LNHDA and SQIVND (reference sequence). CDR3 DNA: TGTGCCAGTTCCTCAGGGACTGAGCAAGCAAGGTTGGAGACCCAGTACTTC. This encodes CASSSGTEQARLETQYF.

This clone was recorded a few times. The chain recombines TRBV6-6 with TRBJ2-3, with 9 nucleotides matching TRBD2. This CDR3 has 15 amino acids. The trim removed 7 bases at V and 6 bases at J, leaving 11 bases unmatched. Looked up from germline, CDR1 is MNHNY and CDR2 is SVGAGI (reference sequence). The CDR3 DNA reads as TGTGCCAGCACCCCACTGGCGGGGGGGAGGGATACGCAGTATTTT. This codes for CASTPLAGGRDTQYF.

This clone has just a few counts. The chain carries TRBV5-6 and TRBJ1-2, with D unresolved. The CDR3 is made up of 14 amino acids. The germline gives CDR1 SGHDT, CDR2 YYEEEE. The germline V and J ends were trimmed by 1 base and 1 base, with 8 bases remaining between them. This chain's CDR3 is CASSLKGVNYGYTF. CDR3 DNA: TGTGCCAGCAGCTTGAAGGGAGTTAACTATGGCTACACCTTC.

The table lists this clone with a count of one. V and J are TRBV7-2 and TRBJ2-2, with D possibly TRBD1 on 6 matching bases. Looked up from germline, CDR1 is SGHTA and CDR2 is FQGNSA. Between the trimmed V and J ends, which lost 1 base and 4 bases, there was a span of 10 bases. The CDR3 has 15 residues. CDR3 region: CASSLDTGRTGELFF. In DNA, the CDR3 is TGTGCCAGCAGCTTAGATACAGGGCGCACCGGGGAGCTGTTTTTT.

The rearrangement links TRBV9 to TRBJ1-4; possible D gene TRBD1, 6 bases. Between the trimmed V and J ends, which lost 4 bases and 5 bases, there was a span of 15 bases. Per germline, CDR1 SGDLS and CDR2 YYNGEE. The CDR3 length is 15 residues. The DNA for the CDR3 is TGTGCCAGCAGCACCCAGGACAGCCAAAATGAAAAACTGTTTTTT. It codes for CASSTQDSQNEKLFF.

Regarding this clone: One end of the junction is discordant with germline, which a read error may explain. The gene calls are TRBV15 and TRBJ1-2; D is unclear. Germline values: CDR1 LNHNV, CDR2 YYDKDF (reference sequence). CDR3 length equals 15 residues. The CDR3 DNA is TGTGCCACCAGCACTGGCAGAAACTCGAACTATGGCTGCACCTTC. Its translation: CATSTGRNSNYGCTF.

This chain uses TRBV7-2 with TRBJ2-3; tentative D call: TRBD1 (6 bases). Germline V lookup: CDR1 SGHTA, CDR2 FQGNSA. V shed 4 bases and J shed 14 bases, with 13 bases lying between them. CDR3 size: 11 residues. The CDR3 here is CASSSGQGGYF. CDR3 DNA sequence: TGTGCCAGCAGCTCCGGGCAAGGGGGGTATTTT.

V gene TRBV19 combines with J gene TRBJ2-7; TRBD2 aligns across 7 bases. The trim removed 3 bases at V and 2 bases at J, leaving 4 bases unmatched. Germline V CDR1 and CDR2: LNHDA, SQIVND (reference sequence). The CDR3 consists of 14 residues. The DNA of the CDR3 is TGTGCCAGTAGTATCCGTGGGAGGGCCTACGAGCAGTACTTC. Protein sequence: CASSIRGRAYEQYF.